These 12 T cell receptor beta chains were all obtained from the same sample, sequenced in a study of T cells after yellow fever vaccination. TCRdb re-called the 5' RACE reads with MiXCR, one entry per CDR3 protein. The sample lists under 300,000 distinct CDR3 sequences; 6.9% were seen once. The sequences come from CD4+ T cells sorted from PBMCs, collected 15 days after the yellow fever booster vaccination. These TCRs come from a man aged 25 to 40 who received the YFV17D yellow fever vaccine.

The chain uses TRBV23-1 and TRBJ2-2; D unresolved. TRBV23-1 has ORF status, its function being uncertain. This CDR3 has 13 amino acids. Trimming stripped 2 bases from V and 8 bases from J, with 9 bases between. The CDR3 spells CASSQPGEGELFF. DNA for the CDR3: TGCGCCAGCAGTCAACCCGGAGAGGGGGAGCTGTTTTTT.

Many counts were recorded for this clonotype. In DNA, the CDR3 is TGCAGTGCCAATCCGGGACAGGGGACTAGGGAGCAGTACTTC. It encodes CSANPGQGTREQYF. This rearrangement joins TRBV20-1 to TRBJ2-7; 10 positions match TRBD1. Per the germline V gene, CDR1 is DFQATT and CDR2 is SNEGSKA (reference sequence). This CDR3 comprises 14 residues. The V segment lost 6 bases and the J segment 7 bases; nucleotides outside the gene matches: 12.

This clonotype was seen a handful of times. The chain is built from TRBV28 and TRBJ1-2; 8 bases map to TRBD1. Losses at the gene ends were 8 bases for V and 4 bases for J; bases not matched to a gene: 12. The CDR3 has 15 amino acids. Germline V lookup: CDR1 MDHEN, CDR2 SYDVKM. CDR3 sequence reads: CASHLGTGAIYGYTF. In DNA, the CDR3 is TGTGCCAGCCACCTCGGGACAGGAGCTATCTATGGCTACACCTTC.

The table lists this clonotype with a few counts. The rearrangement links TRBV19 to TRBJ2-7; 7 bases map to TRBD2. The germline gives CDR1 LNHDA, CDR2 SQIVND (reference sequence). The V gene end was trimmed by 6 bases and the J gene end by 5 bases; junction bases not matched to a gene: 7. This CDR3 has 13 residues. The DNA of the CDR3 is TGTGCCAGTAGGGGAGGGAAATCTAACGAGCAGTACTTC. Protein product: CASRGGKSNEQYF.

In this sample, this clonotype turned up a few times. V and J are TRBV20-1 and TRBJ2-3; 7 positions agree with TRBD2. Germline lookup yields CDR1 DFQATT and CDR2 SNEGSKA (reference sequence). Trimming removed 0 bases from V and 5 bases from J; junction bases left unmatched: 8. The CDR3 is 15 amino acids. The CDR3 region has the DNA TGCAGTGCTAGAGATAACGGGAGGTTTGAAGATACGCAGTATTTT. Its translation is CSARDNGRFEDTQYF.

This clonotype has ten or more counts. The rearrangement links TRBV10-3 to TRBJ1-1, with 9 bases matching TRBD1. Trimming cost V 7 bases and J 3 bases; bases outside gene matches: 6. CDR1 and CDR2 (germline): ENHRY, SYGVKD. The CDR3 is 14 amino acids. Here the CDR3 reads CAINHRGPDTEAFF. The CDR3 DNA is TGTGCCATCAACCACAGGGGGCCGGACACTGAAGCTTTCTTT.

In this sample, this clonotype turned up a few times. The CDR3 nucleotides are TGTGCCAGCAGCTCTGGCGGGGGCGGGACTTCCTACAATGAGCAGTTCTTC. Encoded protein: CASSSGGGGTSYNEQFF. The rearrangement uses TRBV7-6 and TRBJ2-1; D is perhaps TRBD2 (7 bases). Trimming stripped 4 bases from V and 1 base from J, with 17 bases between. The CDR3 is 17 residues long. Germline V gene sequence: CDR1 SGHVS, CDR2 FNYEAQ.

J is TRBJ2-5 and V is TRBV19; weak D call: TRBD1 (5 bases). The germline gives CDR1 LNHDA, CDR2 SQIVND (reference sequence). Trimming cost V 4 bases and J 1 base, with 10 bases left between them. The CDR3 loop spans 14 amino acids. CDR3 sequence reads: CASSRRQLQETQYF. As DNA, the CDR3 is TGTGCCAGTAGTAGGCGACAGCTCCAAGAGACCCAGTACTTC.

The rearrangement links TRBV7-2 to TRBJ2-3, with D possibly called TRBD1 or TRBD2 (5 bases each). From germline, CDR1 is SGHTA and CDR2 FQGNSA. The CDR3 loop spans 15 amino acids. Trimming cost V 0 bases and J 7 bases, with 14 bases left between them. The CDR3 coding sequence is TGTGCCAGCAGCTTAGCTGGGGCAGGAGGAAATACGCAGTATTTT. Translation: CASSLAGAGGNTQYF.

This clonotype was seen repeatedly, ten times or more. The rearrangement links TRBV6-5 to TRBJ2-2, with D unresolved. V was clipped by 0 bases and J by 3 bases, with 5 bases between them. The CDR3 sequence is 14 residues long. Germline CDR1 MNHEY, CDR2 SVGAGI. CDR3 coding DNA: TGTGCCAGCAGTTACTCCCCGGACACCGGGGAGCTGTTTTTT. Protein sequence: CASSYSPDTGELFF.

Here the CDR3 reads CASSLLPESYEQYF. CDR3 coding DNA: TGCGCCAGCAGCTTGTTACCGGAGTCCTACGAGCAGTACTTC. The J gene is TRBJ2-7, the V gene TRBV5-1; no reliable D call. The CDR3 loop spans 14 amino acids. Germline-derived CDR1 and CDR2 are SGHRS and YFSETQ. V lost 1 base and J lost 1, with 9 bases in between.

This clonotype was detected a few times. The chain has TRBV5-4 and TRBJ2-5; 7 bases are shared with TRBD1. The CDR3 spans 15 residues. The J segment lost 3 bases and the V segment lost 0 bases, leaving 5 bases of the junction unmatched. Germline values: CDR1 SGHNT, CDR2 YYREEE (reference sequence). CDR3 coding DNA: TGTGCCAGCAGCTTGGCTCGGGACAGTAAAGAGACCCAGTACTTC. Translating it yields CASSLARDSKETQYF.